The rows below give T cell receptor beta chains drawn from one sample of a study of blood T cell repertoires in COVID-19. TCRdb's copy holds only in-frame clones and misses some; the assay was immunoSEQ multiplex PCR. The sample carries over 75,000 clones, around nine tenths recorded once. The sequencing sample was made of peripheral blood. Receptor source: a woman at least 80 years old with acute or convalescent COVID-19. Both conserved end residues are part of each CDR3. A D gene is named only where the DNA matches it firmly. Rows may omit the clone size; those that give it use once, few, many or a size class.

d_gene: .
v_gene: TRBV4-3
j_gene: TRBJ1-1
abundance: .
CDR3nt: TGCGCCAGCAGCCAGACTCAGAACACTGAAGCTTTCTTT
CDR3aa: CASSQTQNTEAFF

d_gene: .
v_gene: TRBV5-5
j_gene: TRBJ1-1
abundance: few
CDR3nt: TGTGCCAGCAGCCCGGTTCTGGGAGGGAACACTGAAGCTTTCTTT
CDR3aa: CASSPVLGGNTEAFF

d_gene: TRBD1
v_gene: TRBV27
j_gene: TRBJ1-2
abundance: .
CDR3nt: TGTGCCAGCAGCTCCTTCACGGGACAGGGCTATGGCTACACCTTC
CDR3aa: CASSSFTGQGYGYTF

d_gene: TRBD1
v_gene: TRBV6-5
j_gene: TRBJ1-4
abundance: .
CDR3nt: TGTGCCAGCAGCTTGGACAGGCAGAATGAAAAACTGTTTTTT
CDR3aa: CASSLDRQNEKLFF

d_gene: .
v_gene: TRBV19
j_gene: TRBJ1-1
abundance: .
CDR3nt: TGTGCCAGTAGTATACTTGTGATGGAGTCGAACACTGAAGCTTTCTTT
CDR3aa: CASSILVMESNTEAFF

d_gene: TRBD2
v_gene: TRBV6-4
j_gene: TRBJ2-3
abundance: once
CDR3nt: TGTGCCAGCAGTGAGAGCGGGACTAGCACAGATACGCAGTATTTT
CDR3aa: CASSESGTSTDTQYF

d_gene: .
v_gene: TRBV28
j_gene: TRBJ1-5
abundance: .
CDR3nt: TGTGCCAGCAGTTTTGGGCGGGTTAGTAGCAATCAGCCCCAGCATTTT
CDR3aa: CASSFGRVSSNQPQHF

d_gene: .
v_gene: TRBV15
j_gene: TRBJ1-5
abundance: .
CDR3nt: TGTGCCACCAGCCTGGAGGGAGGGCACCCTCCCCTGCCCCAGCATTTT
CDR3aa: CATSLEGGHPPLPQHF

d_gene: TRBD1
v_gene: TRBV15
j_gene: TRBJ2-3
abundance: .
CDR3nt: TGTGCCACCAGCAAGTTGGGTGGGACAGGGGGGAGGAATACGCAGTATTTT
CDR3aa: CATSKLGGTGGRNTQYF

d_gene: .
v_gene: TRBV11-3
j_gene: TRBJ1-1
abundance: .
CDR3nt: TGTGCCAGCAGCTTGGCAGGTAACACTGAAGCTTTCTTT
CDR3aa: CASSLAGNTEAFF

d_gene: .
v_gene: TRBV19
j_gene: TRBJ1-3
abundance: .
CDR3nt: TGTGCCAGTAGTATAAACGGTGTCTCTGGAAACACCATATATTTT
CDR3aa: CASSINGVSGNTIYF

d_gene: TRBD1
v_gene: TRBV5-1
j_gene: TRBJ2-1
abundance: .
CDR3nt: TGCGCCAGCAGCTTGGCGGGGCCGGGACAGGGCTTAAATGAGCAGTTCTTC
CDR3aa: CASSLAGPGQGLNEQFF

d_gene: TRBD1
v_gene: TRBV10-3
j_gene: TRBJ1-1
abundance: .
CDR3nt: TGTGCCATCAGTGACCGTGGGACAGTGAACACTGAAGCTTTCTTT
CDR3aa: CAISDRGTVNTEAFF

d_gene: TRBD1
v_gene: TRBV18
j_gene: TRBJ1-1
abundance: .
CDR3nt: TGTGCCAGCTCGCTTTTGGCGACAGGGGACACTGAAGCTTTCTTT
CDR3aa: CASSLLATGDTEAFF

d_gene: .
v_gene: TRBV10-3
j_gene: TRBJ1-1
abundance: .
CDR3nt: TGTGCCATCAGTGAGTCGCGGGGAACTAACACTGAAGCTTTCTTT
CDR3aa: CAISESRGTNTEAFF